The following is a T cell receptor (beta chain) sequence with its context. Its target is unknown. This sample was included in a study of T-cell memory formation after mild COVID-19. Study-level information: Largely donor-specific TCR clusters were found.

UMIs and sample barcodes were carried by the TCR alpha and TCR beta cDNA libraries that 5'RACE produced using constant-segment primers. From the 5' RACE reads, TCRdb called clonotypes with MiXCR, one entry per CDR3 protein. The sample has 550,000 to 650,000 distinct CDR3 sequences; 17% are singletons. Deletions cut 3 bases from V and 10 bases from J, with 7 bases between. This CDR3 region has 12 residues. Study-wide findings and caveats: Some responding clones appeared in pre-infection memory, suggesting cross-reactive memory joined. Clones that contracted from day 15 to 85 were balanced CD4/CD8, while later expanders leaned CD4+.

Sequencing was carried out using PBMCs or a T cell subset sorted from them (not recorded which). This receptor was obtained from an adult woman who had mild COVID-19 (a few samples of this study predate the infection). Cell type and time point are not known. This rearrangement joins TRBV12-3 or TRBV12-4 to TRBJ1-6; D gene ambiguous. The CDR3 DNA follows: TGTGCCAGCAGTTTTCAGGACTCACCCCTCCACTTT. As protein: CASSFQDSPLHF.